Listed below are T cell receptor beta chains from one sample, sequenced in a study of blood T cells in healthy people across ages. Via MiXCR, TCRdb re-called the 5' RACE reads, giving one row per CDR3 protein. The repertoire holds 1.5 million to 2 million distinct CDR3 sequences, roughly 32% seen once, with approximately 11% in the top ten. Sample: blood. Receptors were obtained from a woman aged 25 to 39 in good health. Each CDR3 is given with its conserved first and last residue. The D gene is left open where the match is weak. The size field is filled for only some rows; it gives once, few, many or a size class.

D | size | J | V | CDR3 | DNA
TRBD2 | . | TRBJ2-1 | TRBV6-1 | CASSGPGLAGSNEQFF | TGTGCCAGCAGTGGTCCGGGACTAGCGGGGTCCAATGAGCAGTTCTTC
. | many | TRBJ2-3 | TRBV24-1 | CATSDSDGYTDTQYF | TGTGCCACCAGTGATTCAGACGGGTACACAGATACGCAGTATTTT
. | many | TRBJ2-5 | TRBV6-6 | CASSRRGETQYF | TGTGCCAGCAGTCGACGAGGGGAGACCCAGTACTTC
. | . | TRBJ1-1 | TRBV30 | CAWRPGEQTEAFF | TGTGCCTGGAGGCCGGGAGAGCAAACTGAAGCTTTCTTT
. | . | TRBJ2-1 | TRBV29-1 | CSVASYEQFF | TGCAGCGTTGCCAGTTATGAGCAGTTCTTC
. | . | TRBJ2-3 | TRBV5-1 | CASSSTVERRRVTDTQYF | TGCGCCAGCAGCTCGACTGTGGAGCGTCGGAGAGTCACAGATACGCAGTATTTT
. | . | TRBJ2-5 | TRBV7-3 | CASSLGDPWETQYF | TGTGCCAGCAGCTTAGGCGACCCTTGGGAGACCCAGTACTTC
. | many | TRBJ2-5 | TRBV29-1 | CSVEIAARNQETQYF | TGCAGCGTTGAAATAGCGGCACGTAACCAAGAGACCCAGTACTTC
TRBD1 | few | TRBJ2-7 | TRBV20-1 | CSARLPGQWSYEQYF | TGCAGTGCTAGACTTCCGGGACAGTGGAGCTACGAGCAGTACTTC
. | . | TRBJ2-1 | TRBV20-1 | CSAIGGGVSYNEQFF | TGCAGTGCTATCGGAGGGGGGGTTTCCTACAATGAGCAGTTCTTC
. | . | TRBJ1-2 | TRBV6-1 | CACSEANYGYTF | TGTGCCTGCAGTGAAGCGAACTATGGCTACACCTTC
. | . | TRBJ1-2 | TRBV4-1 | CASSHPGGIGGGIINYGYTF | TGCGCCAGCAGCCATCCTGGGGGGATCGGGGGAGGGATAATTAACTATGGCTACACCTTC
. | . | TRBJ2-2 | TRBV7-9 | CASSLAKGTGELFF | TGTGCCAGCAGCTTAGCGAAGGGCACCGGGGAGCTGTTTTTT
TRBD2 | . | TRBJ2-7 | TRBV28 | CASSPPVSGVGYEQYF | TGTGCCAGCAGTCCCCCTGTTAGCGGGGTAGGATACGAGCAGTACTTC
. | . | TRBJ2-7 | TRBV21-1 | CASSTDNRQGDPYEQYF | TGTGCCAGCAGCACCGACAACAGACAGGGGGATCCCTACGAGCAGTACTTC
. | . | TRBJ1-2 | TRBV21-1 | CASSKVHKANYGYTF | TGTGCCAGCAGCAAAGTACACAAAGCTAACTATGGCTACACCTTC
TRBD1 | . | TRBJ2-7 | TRBV10-3 | CAITQGTGVREQYF | TGTGCCATCACTCAGGGGACAGGGGTCCGCGAGCAGTACTTC
. | many | TRBJ2-7 | TRBV5-1 | CASSSNAGQSSYEQYF | TGCGCCAGCAGCTCAAACGCGGGACAGAGCTCCTACGAGCAGTACTTC
TRBD1 | . | TRBJ2-2 | TRBV5-5 | CASSPGQGAGVTGELFF | TGTGCCAGCAGCCCGGGACAGGGGGCTGGGGTCACCGGGGAGCTGTTTTTT
. | few | TRBJ1-6 | TRBV11-2 | CASSLDWQGHSPLHF | TGTGCCAGCAGCTTAGATTGGCAGGGGCACTCACCCCTCCACTTT
. | many | TRBJ2-5 | TRBV20-1 | CSARVGVGETQYF | TGCAGTGCTAGGGTAGGGGTTGGAGAGACCCAGTACTTC
TRBD2 | . | TRBJ2-3 | TRBV3-1 | CASSPGGGRGDTQYF | TGTGCCAGCAGCCCCGGGGGGGGCCGGGGAGATACGCAGTATTTT